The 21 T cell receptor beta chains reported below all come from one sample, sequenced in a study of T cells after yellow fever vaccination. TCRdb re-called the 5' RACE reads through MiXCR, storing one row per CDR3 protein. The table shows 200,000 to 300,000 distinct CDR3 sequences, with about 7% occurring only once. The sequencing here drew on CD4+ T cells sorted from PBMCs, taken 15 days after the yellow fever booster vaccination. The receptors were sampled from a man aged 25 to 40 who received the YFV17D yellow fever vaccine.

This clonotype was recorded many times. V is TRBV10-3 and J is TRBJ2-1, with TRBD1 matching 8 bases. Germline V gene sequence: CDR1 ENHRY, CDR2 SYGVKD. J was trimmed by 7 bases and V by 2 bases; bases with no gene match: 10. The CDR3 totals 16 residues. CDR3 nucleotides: TGTGCCATCAGTGAGCCGTACAGGGGGAAGGAGAATGAGCAGTTCTTC. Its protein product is CAISEPYRGKENEQFF.

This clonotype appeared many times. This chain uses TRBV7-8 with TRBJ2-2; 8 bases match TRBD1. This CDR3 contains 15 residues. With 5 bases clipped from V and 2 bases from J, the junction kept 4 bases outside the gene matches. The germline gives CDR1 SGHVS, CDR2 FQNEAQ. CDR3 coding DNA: TGTGCCAGCAGCCGGACAGGGCGTAACACCGGGGAGCTGTTTTTT. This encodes CASSRTGRNTGELFF.

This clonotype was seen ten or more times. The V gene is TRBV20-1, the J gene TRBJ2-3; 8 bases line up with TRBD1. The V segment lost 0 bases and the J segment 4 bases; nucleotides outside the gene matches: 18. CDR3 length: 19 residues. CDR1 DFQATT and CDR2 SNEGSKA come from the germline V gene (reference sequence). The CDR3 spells CSARDLLLQGAKRADTQYF. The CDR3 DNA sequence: TGCAGTGCTAGAGACCTCCTCCTCCAGGGGGCTAAGAGGGCAGATACGCAGTATTTT.

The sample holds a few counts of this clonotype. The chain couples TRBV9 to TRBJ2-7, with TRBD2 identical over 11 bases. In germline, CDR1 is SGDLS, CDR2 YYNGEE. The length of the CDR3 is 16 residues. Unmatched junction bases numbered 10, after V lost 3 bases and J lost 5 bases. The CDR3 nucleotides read TGTGCCAGCAGCGGGCTTTCTAGCGGGAGGCGGAACGAGCAGTACTTC. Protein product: CASSGLSSGRRNEQYF.

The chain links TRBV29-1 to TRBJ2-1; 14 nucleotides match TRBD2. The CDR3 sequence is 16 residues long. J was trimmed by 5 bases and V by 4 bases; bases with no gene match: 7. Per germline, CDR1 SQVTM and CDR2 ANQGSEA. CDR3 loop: CSVGPTSGRADNEQFF. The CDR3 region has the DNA TGCAGCGTTGGTCCGACTAGCGGGAGGGCCGACAATGAGCAGTTCTTC.

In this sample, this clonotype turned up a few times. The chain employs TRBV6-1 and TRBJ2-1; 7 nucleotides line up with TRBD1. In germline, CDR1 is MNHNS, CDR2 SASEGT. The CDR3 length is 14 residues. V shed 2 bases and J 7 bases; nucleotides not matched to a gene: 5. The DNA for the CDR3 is TGTGCCAGCAGTGAAAGACAGGGTTGGAATGAGCAGTTCTTC. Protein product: CASSERQGWNEQFF.

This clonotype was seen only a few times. CDR3 sequence: CSAGRGAGNIQYF. CDR3 nucleotide sequence: TGCAGTGCTGGTAGGGGAGCAGGAAACATTCAGTACTTC. This rearrangement joins TRBV20-1 to TRBJ2-4; either TRBD1 or TRBD2 may supply D (5 bases each). Germline V lookup: CDR1 DFQATT, CDR2 SNEGSKA (reference sequence). CDR3 size: 13 residues. Trimming removed 5 bases at V and 6 bases at J, with 14 bases between.

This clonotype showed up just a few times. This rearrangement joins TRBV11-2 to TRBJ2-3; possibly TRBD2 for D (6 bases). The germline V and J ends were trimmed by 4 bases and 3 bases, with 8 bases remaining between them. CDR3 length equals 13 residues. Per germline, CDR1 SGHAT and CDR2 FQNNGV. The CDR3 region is CASSSGTTDTQYF. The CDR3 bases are TGTGCCAGCAGCTCGGGGACTACAGATACGCAGTATTTT.

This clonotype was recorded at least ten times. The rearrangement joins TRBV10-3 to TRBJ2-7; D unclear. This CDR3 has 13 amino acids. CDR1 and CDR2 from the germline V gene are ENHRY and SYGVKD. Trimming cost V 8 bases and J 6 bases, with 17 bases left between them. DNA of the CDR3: TGTGCCATCTCCCGGGCAGCTGGCCTCGAGCAGTACTTC. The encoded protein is CAISRAAGLEQYF.

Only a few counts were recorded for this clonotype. Written as DNA, the CDR3 is TGTGCCAGCACCTTCGAGGGGGTGGAAAGCTACGAGCAGTACTTC. It specifies CASTFEGVESYEQYF. The rearrangement links TRBV12-3 or TRBV12-4 to TRBJ2-7; a possible D gene is TRBD1 (6 bases). V was trimmed by 7 bases and J by 3 bases, leaving 19 bases between them. The length of the CDR3 is 15 residues.

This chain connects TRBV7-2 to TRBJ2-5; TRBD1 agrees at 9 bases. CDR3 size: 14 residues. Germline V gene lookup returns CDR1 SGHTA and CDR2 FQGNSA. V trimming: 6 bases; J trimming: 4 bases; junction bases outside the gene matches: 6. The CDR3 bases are TGTGCCAGCAGGGGAACAGGGGGCGTAGAGACCCAGTACTTC. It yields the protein CASRGTGGVETQYF.

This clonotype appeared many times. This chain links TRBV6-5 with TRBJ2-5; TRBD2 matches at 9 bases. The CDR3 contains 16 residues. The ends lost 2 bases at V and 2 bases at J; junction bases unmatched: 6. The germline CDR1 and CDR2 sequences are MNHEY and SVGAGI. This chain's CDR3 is CASSYRKTSGQETQYF. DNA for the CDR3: TGTGCCAGCAGTTACCGGAAGACTAGCGGACAAGAGACCCAGTACTTC.

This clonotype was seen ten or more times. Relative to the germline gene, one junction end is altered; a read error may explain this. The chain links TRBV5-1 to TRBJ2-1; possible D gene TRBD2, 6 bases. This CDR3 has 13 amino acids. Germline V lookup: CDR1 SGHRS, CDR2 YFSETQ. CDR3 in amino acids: CASSTGVYNEQFF. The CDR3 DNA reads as TGTGCCAGCAGCACGGGAGTATACAATGAGCAGTTCTTC.

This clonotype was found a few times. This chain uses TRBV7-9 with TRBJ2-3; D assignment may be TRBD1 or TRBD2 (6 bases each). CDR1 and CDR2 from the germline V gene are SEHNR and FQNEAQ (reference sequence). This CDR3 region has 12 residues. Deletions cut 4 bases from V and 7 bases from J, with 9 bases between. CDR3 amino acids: CASSSRGHTQYF. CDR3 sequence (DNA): TGTGCCAGCAGCTCCCGGGGGCATACGCAGTATTTT.

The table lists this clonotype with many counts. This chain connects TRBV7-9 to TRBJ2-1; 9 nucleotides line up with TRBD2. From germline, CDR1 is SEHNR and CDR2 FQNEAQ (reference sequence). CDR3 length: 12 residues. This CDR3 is CAVLAGYNEQFF. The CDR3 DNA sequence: TGTGCGGTACTAGCGGGCTACAATGAGCAGTTCTTC.

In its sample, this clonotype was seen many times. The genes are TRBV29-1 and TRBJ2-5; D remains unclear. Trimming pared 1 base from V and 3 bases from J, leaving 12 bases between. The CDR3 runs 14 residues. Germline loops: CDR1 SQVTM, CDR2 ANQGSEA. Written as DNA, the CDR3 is TGCAGCGTTGAAGTACGGGTTGGGGAAGAGACCCAGTACTTC. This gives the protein CSVEVRVGEETQYF.

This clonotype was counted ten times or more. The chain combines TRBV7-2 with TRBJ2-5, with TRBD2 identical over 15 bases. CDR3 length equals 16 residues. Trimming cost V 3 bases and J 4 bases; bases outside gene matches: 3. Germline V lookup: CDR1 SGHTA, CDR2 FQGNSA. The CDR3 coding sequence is TGTGCCAGCAGCTTGGGACTAGCGGGAGGTGGAGAGACCCAGTACTTC. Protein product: CASSLGLAGGGETQYF.

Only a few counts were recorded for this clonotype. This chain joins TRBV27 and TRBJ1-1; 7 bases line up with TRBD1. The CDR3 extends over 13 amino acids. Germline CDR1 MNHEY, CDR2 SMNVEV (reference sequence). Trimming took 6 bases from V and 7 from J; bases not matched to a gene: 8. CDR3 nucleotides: TGTGCCAGCAGAGGAGGGGGCGGGTTTGAAGCTTTCTTT. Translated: CASRGGGGFEAFF.

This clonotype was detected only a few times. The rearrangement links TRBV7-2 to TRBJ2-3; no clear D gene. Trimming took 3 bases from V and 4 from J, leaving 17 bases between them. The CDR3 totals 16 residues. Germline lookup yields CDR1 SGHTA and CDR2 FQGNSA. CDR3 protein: CASSFNRRSSADTQYF. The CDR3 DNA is TGTGCCAGCAGCTTTAACCGGCGGAGTTCTGCAGATACGCAGTATTTT.

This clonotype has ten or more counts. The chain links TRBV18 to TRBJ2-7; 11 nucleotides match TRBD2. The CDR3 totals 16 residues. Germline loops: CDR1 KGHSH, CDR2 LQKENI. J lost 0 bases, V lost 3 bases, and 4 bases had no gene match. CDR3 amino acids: CASSPASGGSSYEQYF. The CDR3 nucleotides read TGTGCCAGCTCACCGGCTAGCGGGGGGAGCTCCTACGAGCAGTACTTC.

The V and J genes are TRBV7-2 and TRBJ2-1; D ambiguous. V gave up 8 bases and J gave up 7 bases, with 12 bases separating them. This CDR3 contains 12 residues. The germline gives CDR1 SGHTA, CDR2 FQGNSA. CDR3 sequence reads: CASRSMENEQFF. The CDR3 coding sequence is TGTGCCAGCCGCTCTATGGAGAATGAGCAGTTCTTC. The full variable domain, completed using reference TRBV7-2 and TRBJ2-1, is GAGVSQSPSNKVTEKGKDVELRCDPISGHTALYWYRQSLGQGLEFLIYFQGNSAPDKSGLPSDRFSAERTGGSVSTLTIQRTQQEDSAVYLCASRSMENEQFFGPGTRLTVL.